The 27 T cell receptor beta chains listed next were all sequenced from one sample in a study of T cells in Graves' hyperthyroidism and ophthalmopathy. Template material for amplifying TCR beta CDR3 regions consisted of RNA transcripts. The HTBI primer set drove a first-round RT-PCR of the TCR CDR3. TCRdb re-analysed the multiplex PCR reads in MiXCR, keeping a single row per CDR3 protein. This table has about 210,000 distinct CDR3 sequences, roughly 17% appearing once. The sequenced sample consisted of blood. Receptor source: a man aged 45 to 65 with Graves' hyperthyroidism.

This clonotype was observed many times. V usage is TRBV7-2 and J usage is TRBJ2-1; no clear D. The CDR3 runs 13 residues. V was cut by 1 base and J by 4 bases, with 5 bases left in between. CDR1 is SGHTA and CDR2 is FQGNSA in the germline V gene. The CDR3 region is CASSLVIYNEQFF. CDR3 DNA sequence: TGTGCCAGCAGCTTAGTTATATACAATGAGCAGTTCTTC.

This clonotype was found many times. This chain connects TRBV5-1 to TRBJ2-7; 8 bases are a match to TRBD2. This CDR3 has 14 amino acids. J was trimmed by 7 bases and V by 2 bases; bases with no gene match: 8. Looked up from germline, CDR1 is SGHRS and CDR2 is YFSETQ. CDR3 amino acids: CASSFLEREREQYF. The CDR3 DNA is TGCGCCAGCAGCTTCTTGGAGCGGGAGCGGGAGCAGTACTTC.

The rearrangement uses TRBV5-1 and TRBJ2-3, with D perhaps TRBD2 (5 bases). This CDR3 contains 15 residues. The ends were cut back, 3 bases at V and 2 bases at J, with 13 bases in the middle. Germline CDR1 and CDR2: SGHRS and YFSETQ. CDR3 protein: CASSSDSKVTDTQYF. The CDR3 bases are TGCGCCAGCAGCTCGGACTCCAAGGTCACAGATACGCAGTATTTT. Looking up the rest from reference TRBV5-1 and TRBJ2-3 gives the full variable domain: KAGVTQTPRYLIKTRGQQVTLSCSPISGHRSVSWYQQTPGQGLQFLFEYFSETQRNKGNFPGRFSGRQFSNSRSEMNVSTLELGDSALYLCASSSDSKVTDTQYFGPGTRLTVL.

This clonotype was observed a handful of times. The J gene is TRBJ2-7, the V gene TRBV20-1; D gene uncertain. The CDR3 extends over 13 amino acids. V was cut by 2 bases and J by 2 bases, with 10 bases left in between. Germline V gives CDR1 DFQATT, CDR2 SNEGSKA (reference sequence). The CDR3 region has the DNA TGCAGTGCTAGACCGAGACAAACCTACGAGCAGTACTTC. This codes for CSARPRQTYEQYF.

This clonotype was found many times. The chain has TRBV6-1 and TRBJ1-5, with 10 nucleotides matching TRBD1. The CDR3 runs to 14 residues. Germline V CDR1 and CDR2: MNHNS, SASEGT. The V segment lost 4 bases and the J segment 6 bases; nucleotides outside the gene matches: 3. CDR3 residues: CASSADRGVQPQHF. The CDR3 DNA sequence: TGTGCCAGCAGTGCGGACAGGGGGGTTCAGCCCCAGCATTTT.

This clonotype turned up a few times. The gene calls are TRBV6-2 or TRBV6-3 and TRBJ2-7; 13 bases match TRBD2. This CDR3 has 16 amino acids. The ends lost 3 bases at V and 5 bases at J; junction bases unmatched: 7. The germline gives CDR1 MNHEY, CDR2 SVGEGT. CDR3 amino acids: CASSYDTSGRVHEQYF. The CDR3 DNA reads as TGTGCCAGCAGTTATGACACTAGCGGGAGGGTCCACGAGCAGTACTTC.

This clonotype came up a few times. The J gene is TRBJ1-1, the V gene TRBV4-2; D uncertain. Germline CDR1 LGHNA, CDR2 YNFKEQ. Trimming pared 0 bases from V and 3 bases from J, leaving 8 bases between. This CDR3 is 14 amino acids long. CDR3 in amino acids: CASSQDADYTEAFF. DNA of the CDR3: TGTGCCAGCAGCCAAGATGCGGATTACACTGAAGCTTTCTTT.

Many counts were recorded for this clonotype. V and J are TRBV19 and TRBJ2-2; D possibly corresponds to TRBD2 (5 bases). From germline, CDR1 is LNHDA and CDR2 SQIVND (reference sequence). V was cut by 3 bases and J by 2 bases, with 7 bases left in between. The CDR3 runs to 14 residues. The CDR3 region is CASSMASNTGELFF. DNA for the CDR3: TGTGCCAGTAGTATGGCTAGCAACACCGGGGAGCTGTTTTTT.

This clonotype appeared a few times. The CDR3 coding sequence is TGTGCCAGCAGCGCTGGGACTAGATTAAACAATGAGCAGTTCTTC. The encoded protein is CASSAGTRLNNEQFF. The chain has TRBV9 and TRBJ2-1; 8 bases match TRBD2. V shed 3 bases, J shed 5 bases, and the junction held 7 bases outside the gene matches. This CDR3 contains 15 residues. Germline V gives CDR1 SGDLS, CDR2 YYNGEE.

There are many counts of this clonotype. CDR3 DNA: TGTGCCAGCAGTTCGTCAGGGGGATCGAACTATGGCTACACCTTC. Translation: CASSSSGGSNYGYTF. This rearrangement joins TRBV28 to TRBJ1-2; 7 nucleotides match TRBD1. The length of the CDR3 is 15 residues. Trimming took 4 bases from V and 2 from J; bases not matched to a gene: 7. Germline values: CDR1 MDHEN, CDR2 SYDVKM.

The chain uses TRBV5-5 and TRBJ2-4, with 7 bases that match TRBD2. There are 16 residues in the CDR3. Germline V CDR1 and CDR2: SGHKS, YYEKEE (reference sequence). V shed 2 bases, J shed 0 bases, and the junction held 5 bases outside the gene matches. The CDR3 spells CASSFGGGLAKNIQYF. The CDR3 coding sequence is TGTGCCAGCAGCTTTGGCGGGGGACTAGCCAAAAACATTCAGTACTTC. The full variable domain, rest sourced from reference TRBV5-5 and TRBJ2-4, is DAGVTQSPTHLIKTRGQQVTLRCSPISGHKSVSWYQQVLGQGPQFIFQYYEKEERGRGNFPDRFSARQFPNYSSELNVNALLLGDSALYLCASSFGGGLAKNIQYFGAGTRLSVL.

The sample holds many counts of this clonotype. V and J are TRBV30 and TRBJ1-2, with D uncertain. The V end was cut by 1 base, the J end by 0 bases, with 12 bases between. CDR1 GTSNPN and CDR2 SVGIG come from the germline V gene (reference sequence). The CDR3 is 15 residues long. The CDR3 spells CAWSEAGRPNYGYTF. The CDR3 DNA sequence: TGTGCCTGGAGTGAGGCGGGCCGCCCTAACTATGGCTACACCTTC.

This clonotype was detected many times. V is TRBV7-9 and J is TRBJ2-7; 9 bases agree with TRBD2. V shed 5 bases and J 0 bases; nucleotides not matched to a gene: 11. This CDR3 spans 17 amino acids. Germline V gene data show CDR1 as SEHNR and CDR2 as FQNEAQ (reference sequence). CDR3 sequence (DNA): TGTGCCAGCAGCAATACCGGACTAGCGATTCCCTCCTACGAGCAGTACTTC. Protein: CASSNTGLAIPSYEQYF.

This clonotype was counted only a few times. This rearrangement joins TRBV5-4 to TRBJ2-7, with TRBD1 matching over 8 bases. The germline V gene encodes CDR1 SGHNT and CDR2 YYREEE (reference sequence). The CDR3 covers 13 residues. Trimming cost V 5 bases and J 9 bases; bases outside gene matches: 10. Here the CDR3 DNA reads TGTGCCAGCAGTTCGACAGGGGAAGGGAGGCAGTACTTC. Encoded protein: CASSSTGEGRQYF.

This clonotype has just a few counts. The genes are TRBV29-1 and TRBJ2-1; D gene uncertain. The germline V gene encodes CDR1 SQVTM and CDR2 ANQGSEA. Between the trimmed V and J ends, which lost 0 bases and 0 bases, there was a span of 12 bases. The CDR3 extends over 16 amino acids. The CDR3 loop is CSVEDNTADSYNEQFF. The CDR3 coding sequence is TGCAGCGTTGAAGACAATACGGCGGACTCCTACAATGAGCAGTTCTTC.

To note about this clonotype: A single base separates this from a much larger clone, so it may be a read error. This sequence joins TRBV5-1 and TRBJ2-3, with a weak D call TRBD2 (5 bases). Trimming shortened V by 7 bases and J by 8 bases, and 17 bases separated the two germline ends. The CDR3 covers 13 residues. Germline assignment: CDR1 SGHRS and CDR2 YFSETQ. CDR3 sequence reads: CASQTGSAVTQYF. For the CDR3, the DNA is TGCGCCAGCCAAACCGGTTCAGCGGTTACGCAGTATTTT.

The chain combines TRBV25-1 with TRBJ2-2, with 11 bases fitting TRBD2. J was trimmed by 5 bases and V by 5 bases; bases with no gene match: 7. Germline V gene lookup returns CDR1 MGHDK and CDR2 SYGVNS. This CDR3 comprises 16 residues. The CDR3 is CASSPTSGSRTGELFF. DNA of the CDR3: TGTGCCAGCAGTCCAACTAGCGGGAGTAGGACCGGGGAGCTGTTTTTT.

This clonotype was recorded many times. The rearrangement links TRBV20-1 to TRBJ2-2; 10 bases are shared with TRBD1. V lost 0 bases and J lost 0; bases outside the gene matches: 4. CDR3 length: 17 amino acids. Per germline, CDR1 DFQATT and CDR2 SNEGSKA (reference sequence). The chain's CDR3 is CSARDRQGAPNTGELFF. The CDR3 region has the DNA TGCAGTGCTAGAGATCGACAGGGGGCTCCGAACACCGGGGAGCTGTTTTTT.

V is TRBV15 and J is TRBJ2-5; TRBD1 agrees at 8 bases. The CDR3 spans 12 residues. J was trimmed by 3 bases and V by 8 bases; bases with no gene match: 2. Germline CDR1 reads LNHNV; CDR2 reads YYDKDF (reference sequence). Here the CDR3 DNA reads TGTGCCACCGGACAGGGAAAAGAGACCCAGTACTTC. It codes for CATGQGKETQYF.

This clonotype was detected many times. The chain joins TRBV7-9 to TRBJ2-1; perhaps TRBD2 as D (5 bases). The ends were cut back, 6 bases at V and 2 bases at J, with 17 bases in the middle. Per the germline V gene, CDR1 is SEHNR and CDR2 is FQNEAQ (reference sequence). The CDR3 loop spans 16 amino acids. The CDR3 nucleotides are TGTGCCAGCAGTCCTCGACGGAGGACGCCCTACAATGAGCAGTTCTTC. It specifies CASSPRRRTPYNEQFF.

This clonotype was seen ten or more times. The chain carries TRBV5-1 and TRBJ2-5; perhaps TRBD1 as D (6 bases). CDR1 SGHRS and CDR2 YFSETQ come from the germline V gene. The CDR3 contains 15 residues. The V gene lost 2 bases and the J gene lost 4 bases, with 15 bases spanning the gap. DNA of the CDR3: TGCGCCAGCAGCTTTTACAGGGTTCGGATAGAGACCCAGTACTTC. Amino acid sequence: CASSFYRVRIETQYF.

This clonotype was observed a handful of times. The gene calls are TRBV6-1 and TRBJ2-1; either TRBD1 or TRBD2 may supply D (5 bases each). The V gene lost 5 bases and the J gene lost 4 bases, with 12 bases spanning the gap. Germline lookup yields CDR1 MNHNS and CDR2 SASEGT. The CDR3 sequence is 14 residues long. The CDR3 DNA reads TGTGCCAGCAGTTCCGGGACGAAATACAATGAGCAGTTCTTC. Protein sequence: CASSSGTKYNEQFF.

This clonotype was found many times. The chain links TRBV7-2 to TRBJ1-4, with D uncertain. This CDR3 spans 12 amino acids. Germline V lookup: CDR1 SGHTA, CDR2 FQGNSA. The V end was cut by 6 bases, the J end by 1 base, with 3 bases between. This chain's CDR3 is CASRGTNEKLFF. As DNA, the CDR3 is TGTGCCAGCAGAGGAACTAATGAAAAACTGTTTTTT.

This clonotype appeared many times. The V and J genes are TRBV6-5 and TRBJ2-5; 16 positions match TRBD2. CDR1 MNHEY and CDR2 SVGAGI come from the germline V gene. The V segment lost 2 bases and the J segment 5 bases; nucleotides outside the gene matches: 2. The CDR3 has 16 amino acids. CDR3 in amino acids: CASSYPGLAGGETQYF. CDR3 sequence (DNA): TGTGCCAGCAGTTACCCGGGACTAGCGGGAGGGGAGACCCAGTACTTC.

This clonotype was counted ten times or more. The V gene is TRBV18, the J gene TRBJ1-4; D not certain. V gave up 5 bases and J gave up 5 bases, with 12 bases separating them. Per germline, CDR1 KGHSH and CDR2 LQKENI. CDR3 length equals 14 residues. CDR3: CASSSRAGNEKLFF. For the CDR3, the DNA is TGTGCCAGCTCATCCCGGGCGGGGAATGAAAAACTGTTTTTT. Full variable domain (rest looked up from reference TRBV18 and TRBJ1-4): NAGVMQNPRHLVRRRGQEARLRCSPMKGHSHVYWYRQLPEEGLKFMVYLQKENIIDESGMPKERFSAEFPKEGPSILRIQQVVRGDSAAYFCASSSRAGNEKLFFGSGTQLSVL.

This clonotype was observed many times. The CDR3 is CSARRSGTGSSEEQYF. The CDR3 coding sequence is TGCAGTGCTAGGAGGTCCGGGACAGGGTCATCGGAGGAGCAGTACTTC. J is TRBJ2-7 and V is TRBV20-1, with 9 bases identical to TRBD1. The CDR3 loop spans 16 amino acids. The junction had 16 bases not matched to a gene; V was cut back by 3 bases and J by 7 bases. Germline V CDR1 and CDR2: DFQATT, SNEGSKA (reference sequence).

This clonotype was seen ten or more times. The V call is TRBV7-2, the J call TRBJ2-5; 9 bases align to TRBD1. The CDR3 loop spans 15 amino acids. In germline, CDR1 is SGHTA, CDR2 FQGNSA. V was pared by 4 bases and J by 5 bases, with 8 bases of the junction left unmatched. The CDR3 DNA sequence: TGTGCCAGCAGCTCCCAAGGGGGGACAGGGGAGACCCAGTACTTC. Protein: CASSSQGGTGETQYF.